A selection of T cell receptor beta chains follows, all from one sample in a study of cytomegalovirus exposure and HLA in healthy donors. Repertoires were generated with immunoSEQ multiplex PCR, while TCRdb's copy carries only in-frame clones and drops some. The sample contains roughly 280,000 clones, roughly two thirds of which appear only once. The specimen was PBMCs. These receptors all come from a female donor in good health and CMV-seronegative. Both conserved end residues are part of each CDR3. The D gene is left open where the match is weak. Size values are once, few and many counts, or a class for expanded clones, and some rows have none.

V gene,J gene,D gene,clone size,CDR3 DNA,CDR3 protein
TRBV6-1,TRBJ1-1,NA,NA,TGTGCCAGCAATTACCGCCCGGTGAACACTGAAGCTTTCTTT,CASNYRPVNTEAFF
TRBV19,TRBJ1-1,NA,once,TGTGCCAGTAGTAGAACGGGAAAGAACACTGAAGCTTTCTTT,CASSRTGKNTEAFF
TRBV23-1,TRBJ2-7,TRBD1,NA,TGCGCCAGCAGTCATCTATCCGGGACAGAGAATCTATACGAGCAGTACTTC,CASSHLSGTENLYEQYF
TRBV7-9,TRBJ1-5,TRBD1,NA,TGTTCCAGCAGCTCCGGGACAGCCGAATATAGCAATCAGCCCCAGCATTTT,CSSSSGTAEYSNQPQHF
TRBV5-6,TRBJ1-1,NA,NA,TGTGCCAGCAGCTTTTTGGACAGCCTGAACACTGAAGCTTTCTTT,CASSFLDSLNTEAFF
TRBV29-1,TRBJ2-7,NA,few,TGCAGTGTTATGCCCTATGGAGGGCCCTCCTACGAGCAGTACTTC,CSVMPYGGPSYEQYF
TRBV5-8,TRBJ2-3,NA,NA,TGTGCCAGCAGCTTGCGGGGCACAGATACGCAGTATTTT,CASSLRGTDTQYF
TRBV11-2,TRBJ1-1,TRBD1,few,TGTGCCAGCAGCTTAGATCTCTTAAGGGGGCGGGTGAACACTGAAGCTTTCTTT,CASSLDLLRGRVNTEAFF
TRBV9,TRBJ2-7,NA,NA,TGTGCCAGCAGCGTAGGACTAGGGTCCTACGAGCAGTACTTC,CASSVGLGSYEQYF
TRBV6-1,TRBJ1-5,TRBD1,NA,TGTGCCAGCGGGGCGGACAGGGCCACCATGGGGTCCCAGCATTTT,CASGADRATMGSQHF
TRBV13,TRBJ1-1,NA,NA,TGTGCCAGCAGCTTAGATTCAGGGGAGGGCACTGAAGCTTTCTTT,CASSLDSGEGTEAFF
TRBV5-6,TRBJ2-5,TRBD2,NA,TGTGCCAGCAGCTGGGGGGTGACTAGCGGAGTCCAAGAGACCCAGTACTTC,CASSWGVTSGVQETQYF
TRBV30,TRBJ1-6,NA,once,TGTGCCTGGAGTGGGCAGGTTAATTCACCCCTCCACTTT,CAWSGQVNSPLHF
TRBV10-3,TRBJ1-5,NA,once,TGTGCCATCAGTGAGTCGGGAGGGGGACAGCCCCAGCATTTT,CAISESGGGQPQHF
TRBV20-1,TRBJ1-2,NA,NA,TGCAGTGCTAGATACCGGGATGGCTACACCTTC,CSARYRDGYTF
TRBV25-1,TRBJ2-7,NA,few,TGTGCCAGCTCGCAGCAGGCTTCTCCCTACGAGCAGTACTTC,CASSQQASPYEQYF
TRBV7-9,TRBJ2-1,TRBD2,NA,TGTGCCAGCAGCCGAGGCGGGAGTTCCTACAATGAGCAGTTCTTC,CASSRGGSSYNEQFF
TRBV5-6,TRBJ2-1,TRBD2,NA,TGTGCCAGCAGCTTGGCCCGGGGACTAGCGTACAATGAGCAGTTCTTC,CASSLARGLAYNEQFF
TRBV11-3,TRBJ2-1,TRBD2,NA,TGTGCCAGCAGCTTATGGTGGAGCGGGAGCTCCAATGAGCAGTTCTTC,CASSLWWSGSSNEQFF
TRBV9,TRBJ2-3,NA,NA,TGTGCCAGCAGCGGCCACATACGCACAGATACGCAGTATTTT,CASSGHIRTDTQYF
TRBV11-2,TRBJ1-2,NA,NA,TGTGCCAGCAGCTTAGGAATTACCGACCCGGGCTATGGCTACACCTTC,CASSLGITDPGYGYTF
TRBV4-2,TRBJ2-7,TRBD2,NA,TGTGCCAGCAGCCCCCGACTAGCGGAGGCCTACGAGCAGTACTTC,CASSPRLAEAYEQYF
TRBV13,TRBJ2-7,TRBD1,once,TGTGCCAGCAGCCAGGACAGGGTCCGCGAGCAGTACTTC,CASSQDRVREQYF
TRBV5-1,TRBJ1-5,NA,NA,TGCGCCAGCAGCTTGGCTGGGGGGAGCAATCAGCCCCAGCATTTT,CASSLAGGSNQPQHF
TRBV6-5,TRBJ2-2,TRBD2,NA,TGTGCCAGCAGCCCTTGGGGGGGAGACACCGGGGAGCTGTTTTTT,CASSPWGGDTGELFF
TRBV7-9,TRBJ2-2,TRBD2,NA,TGTGCCAGCACCCGAGGGAGGACTAGCCCTACCGCGGAGCTGTTTTTT,CASTRGRTSPTAELFF
TRBV7-9,TRBJ1-5,TRBD1,NA,TGTGCCAGCAGCTTCTCGAGGACAGGGGAGAATCAGCCCCAGCATTTT,CASSFSRTGENQPQHF
TRBV4-1,TRBJ2-1,NA,NA,TGCGCCAGCAGCCCCCCCAGCTCCTACAATGAGCAGTTCTTC,CASSPPSSYNEQFF
TRBV28,TRBJ2-2,NA,few,TGTGCCAGCAGTTTCCCGGGAATCAACACCGGGGAGCTGTTTTTT,CASSFPGINTGELFF
TRBV7-8,TRBJ2-2,NA,NA,TGTGCCAGCAGCCCCCAGGGGATCGTGGCCGGGGAGCTGTTTTTT,CASSPQGIVAGELFF
TRBV19,TRBJ1-1,NA,NA,TGTGCCAGTAGTATCTCCCCTCGGGCCAGGGGTGAAGCTTTCTTT,CASSISPRARGEAFF
TRBV2,TRBJ2-7,NA,NA,TGTGCCAGCAGTGAAAGGGGTGAGCAGTACTTC,CASSERGEQYF
TRBV7-2,TRBJ1-5,NA,NA,TGTGCCAGCAGCCCGAGTGGGGGCGGACAGCCCCAGCATTTT,CASSPSGGGQPQHF
TRBV30,TRBJ2-7,TRBD2,NA,TGTGCCTGGAGTGTAGATAGGATAAGGGTTAGCGGGAGATACTACGAGCAGTACTTC,CAWSVDRIRVSGRYYEQYF
TRBV10-1,TRBJ1-5,NA,NA,TGCGCCAGCAGTGAGGGGAGACAGCCCCAGCATTTT,CASSEGRQPQHF
TRBV7-2,TRBJ2-3,NA,NA,TGTGCCAGCAGCTTAGGGGGGGAGCACACAGATACGCAGTATTTT,CASSLGGEHTDTQYF
TRBV19,TRBJ2-2,NA,NA,TGTGCCAGTACGCCCCGGGACACCGGGGAGCTGTTTTTT,CASTPRDTGELFF
TRBV5-1,TRBJ1-2,TRBD1,NA,TGCGCCAGCGGTGCAGGGGGCAACTATGGCTACACCTTC,CASGAGGNYGYTF
TRBV4-2,TRBJ2-7,NA,NA,TGTGCCAGCAGCCAAGTAGGGCTCGGCGGGGAGCAGTACTTC,CASSQVGLGGEQYF
TRBV6-6,TRBJ1-1,NA,few,TGTGCCAGCAGGGCGCAGGTCACTGAAGCTTTCTTT,CASRAQVTEAFF
TRBV7-8,TRBJ2-3,NA,NA,TGTGCCAGCAGCTTAGGCGGGGCAGATACGCAGTATTTT,CASSLGGADTQYF
TRBV29-1,TRBJ1-4,NA,NA,TGCAGCGTTGAAGTTCCCGTCGGTTGGCCGGGTGAAAAACTGTTTTTT,CSVEVPVGWPGEKLFF
TRBV19,TRBJ1-2,TRBD1,NA,TGTGCCAGTCGCGAGACAGGGGGCTACTATGGCTACACCTTC,CASRETGGYYGYTF
TRBV4-1,TRBJ2-5,TRBD2,NA,TGCGCCAGCAGCCAAGAGTTTACTAGCGGGAGGCAGACCCAGTACTTC,CASSQEFTSGRQTQYF
TRBV5-1,TRBJ2-7,NA,NA,TGCGCCAGCAGGGTGGACAGCCCCACCTACGAGCAGTACTTC,CASRVDSPTYEQYF
TRBV6-1,TRBJ2-7,NA,NA,TGTGCCAGCAGTGATTTGGGCGCCTCCTCCTACGAGCAGTACTTC,CASSDLGASSYEQYF
TRBV5-1,TRBJ2-3,TRBD1,few,TGCGCCAGCAGCCAACAGGGGTGGTTGGGCACAGATACGCAGTATTTT,CASSQQGWLGTDTQYF
TRBV5-8,TRBJ2-5,NA,NA,TGTGCCAGCAGTGCCGGGACATCTCAAGAGACCCAGTACTTC,CASSAGTSQETQYF
TRBV7-3,TRBJ2-7,TRBD2,NA,TGTGCCAGCAGCTTGGCTAGCGGGCCCTCCTACGAGCAGTACTTC,CASSLASGPSYEQYF
TRBV7-9,TRBJ2-7,NA,NA,TGTTCCAGCAGCCCAAGCGGCATAGGGCAGTACTTC,CSSSPSGIGQYF
TRBV5-4,TRBJ2-1,TRBD2,NA,TGTGCCAGCAGCCCAACTAGCGGAGAGTACAATGAGCAGTTCTTC,CASSPTSGEYNEQFF
TRBV11-3,TRBJ2-2,TRBD2,NA,TGTGCCAGCAGCTTAGGAGAGACTAGCGGCCACACCGGGGAGCTGTTTTTT,CASSLGETSGHTGELFF
TRBV28,TRBJ1-2,NA,NA,TGTGCCAGCAGTTTTAGGGAGGGCCGTTACTATGGCTACACCTTC,CASSFREGRYYGYTF